Each of the 24 T cell receptor beta chains below was sequenced from the same sample in a study of beta chain features in type 1 diabetes. Of the isolated RNA, all was reverse transcribed, and so the sequenced material was expressed TCRB transcripts. Measured with immunoSEQ multiplex PCR; TCRdb has only the in-frame clones, and not every one. The table has about 400,000 clones, over 9.5% seen once. These receptors have no identified antigens. Study findings and constraints: TCRB CDR3s from Type 1 diabetes patients were moderately but significantly shorter in all four CD4+ subsets.

The sequenced material came from naive CD4+ T cells from blood. The receptor source for this set is a woman aged 18-29 years with type 1 diabetes.

This chain connects TRBV5-4 to TRBJ2-2; 8 bases are a match to TRBD1. CDR1 is SGHNT, CDR2 YYREEE, per germline (reference sequence). With V trimmed by 5 bases and J by 1 base, 10 bases remained unmatched. The CDR3 is 17 amino acids. CDR3 nucleotides: TGTGCCAGCAGTTCGTCGTCCGGACAGGGGAACACCGGGGAGCTGTTTTTT. This codes for CASSSSSGQGNTGELFF.

The J gene is TRBJ2-7, the V gene TRBV5-1, with TRBD1 identical over 10 bases. V trimming: 3 bases; J trimming: 3 bases; junction bases outside the gene matches: 15. The CDR3 covers 18 residues. The germline CDR1 and CDR2 sequences are SGHRS and YFSETQ. The CDR3 loop reads CASSWTGGYLAGNYEQYF. The CDR3 bases are TGCGCCAGCAGCTGGACAGGGGGGTATCTGGCAGGAAACTACGAGCAGTACTTC.

V and J are TRBV9 and TRBJ2-5, with D possibly matching TRBD2 (6 bases). The V gene's germline CDR1 is SGDLS and CDR2 YYNGEE. V was clipped by 4 bases and J by 3 bases, with 13 bases between them. The CDR3 is 14 residues long. DNA for the CDR3: TGTGCCAGCAGCCCAGCCGGGACTGAAGAGACCCAGTACTTC. Its translation is CASSPAGTEETQYF.

V gene TRBV25-1 combines with J gene TRBJ2-1, with 8 bases aligning to TRBD2. The germline CDR1 and CDR2 sequences are MGHDK and SYGVNS. This CDR3 is 14 amino acids long. Losses at the gene ends were 7 bases for V and 5 bases for J; bases not matched to a gene: 7. CDR3 sequence: CASKPSGSDNEQFF. The CDR3 coding sequence is TGTGCCAGCAAACCGAGCGGGAGTGACAATGAGCAGTTCTTC.

This chain uses TRBV30 with TRBJ2-3; D is unresolved. The germline V and J ends were trimmed by 3 bases and 7 bases, with 11 bases remaining between them. Per the germline V gene, CDR1 is GTSNPN and CDR2 is SVGIG (reference sequence). The CDR3 covers 12 residues. CDR3 amino acids: CAWSRHGHTQYF. In DNA, the CDR3 is TGTGCCTGGAGCAGACATGGGCATACGCAGTATTTT.

The J gene is TRBJ1-2, the V gene TRBV5-6; D uncertain. The germline V gene encodes CDR1 SGHDT and CDR2 YYEEEE. V gave up 0 bases and J gave up 2 bases, with 14 bases separating them. The CDR3 length is 16 residues. The DNA for the CDR3 is TGTGCCAGCAGCTTGGGGCCGGGTGGAGGGAACTATGGCTACACCTTC. It codes for CASSLGPGGGNYGYTF.

CDR3 residues: CASSLEGSNQPQHF. Written as DNA, the CDR3 is TGTGCCAGCAGTTTAGAGGGTAGCAATCAGCCCCAGCATTTT. The chain combines TRBV27 with TRBJ1-5; D not certain. The germline gives CDR1 MNHEY, CDR2 SMNVEV (reference sequence). The ends were cut back, 2 bases at V and 0 bases at J, with 5 bases in the middle. CDR3 length equals 14 residues.

This clone was detected a few times. The chain uses TRBV7-2 and TRBJ2-1; TRBD2 matches at 9 bases. J gave up 9 bases and V 4 bases, and 10 bases lay outside the gene matches. The CDR3 covers 15 residues. The germline CDR1 and CDR2 sequences are SGHTA and FQGNSA. CDR3 bases: TGTGCCAGCAGCTCAATGGGCGGGGGGGCCTCTGAGCAGTTCTTC. It codes for CASSSMGGGASEQFF.

The chain carries TRBV12-5 and TRBJ1-2; tentative D call: TRBD1 (5 bases). Germline CDR1 LGHNT, CDR2 FRNRAP. The CDR3 has 13 residues. Trimming removed 3 bases at V and 8 bases at J, with 13 bases between. The CDR3 nucleotides are TGTGCTAGTGGTTTATTGGGGACTCGGGGCTACACCTTC. This codes for CASGLLGTRGYTF.

This clone turned up a few times. This chain uses TRBV4-3 with TRBJ1-4; D possibly corresponds to TRBD1 (5 bases). Trimming pared 0 bases from V and 5 bases from J, leaving 10 bases between. Germline CDR1 and CDR2: LGHNA and YSLEER. The CDR3 contains 15 residues. The CDR3 DNA reads TGCGCCAGCAGCCAAGATGGGGGGGGAAATGAAAAACTGTTTTTT. Protein sequence: CASSQDGGGNEKLFF.

The J gene is TRBJ2-5, the V gene TRBV2; D possibly corresponds to TRBD1 (6 bases). The germline CDR1 and CDR2 sequences are SNHLY and FYNNEI. CDR3 length equals 12 residues. V shed 10 bases and J shed 2 bases, with 11 bases lying between them. The CDR3 loop reads CAIGQGQETQYF. The CDR3 DNA sequence: TGTGCCATTGGTCAGGGGCAAGAGACCCAGTACTTC.

This clone has just a few counts. Here the CDR3 reads CASSGLTGNRETQYF. The CDR3 bases are TGTGCCAGCAGTGGGTTAACAGGGAACCGAGAGACCCAGTACTTC. V is TRBV25-1 and J is TRBJ2-5, with a tentative D call TRBD1 (6 bases). The V and J ends lost 4 bases and 4 bases respectively, with 16 bases between them. The germline V gene has CDR1 MGHDK and CDR2 SYGVNS. The CDR3 totals 15 residues. Full variable domain (outside the CDR3, taken from reference TRBV25-1 and TRBJ2-5): EADIYQTPRYLVIGTGKKITLECSQTMGHDKMYWYQQDPGMELHLIHYSYGVNSTEKGDLSSESTVSRIRTEHFPLTLESARPSHTSQYLCASSGLTGNRETQYFGPGTRLLVL.

This clone was counted a few times. The chain is built from TRBV4-1 and TRBJ2-7; D call uncertain. The CDR3 has 15 residues. Trimming took 1 base from V and 0 from J, leaving 10 bases between them. Germline V CDR1 and CDR2: MGHRA, YSYEKL. The CDR3 bases are TGCGCCAGCAGCCAAGGGTCGACAAGCTCCTACGAGCAGTACTTC. Amino acid sequence: CASSQGSTSSYEQYF.

The genes are TRBV7-9 and TRBJ1-1; D is perhaps TRBD1 (5 bases). Trimming removed 5 bases from V and 0 bases from J, with 10 bases in between. Germline V gives CDR1 SEHNR, CDR2 FQNEAQ (reference sequence). The CDR3 is made up of 14 amino acids. For the CDR3, the DNA is TGTGCCAGCAGCGGTGGGGCCTTGAACACTGAAGCTTTCTTT. Encoded protein: CASSGGALNTEAFF.

The chain has TRBV5-6 and TRBJ1-1; a weak D match, TRBD1 (5 bases). Germline V gives CDR1 SGHDT, CDR2 YYEEEE. This CDR3 has 14 residues. Trimming took off 0 bases at V and 4 bases at J, with 10 bases between the two ends. CDR3 residues: CASSLVGGTTEAFF. The DNA of the CDR3 is TGTGCCAGCAGCTTGGTTGGGGGGACCACTGAAGCTTTCTTT.

The rearrangement links TRBV10-3 to TRBJ2-7; the D gene is possibly TRBD1 (5 bases). The V gene lost 3 bases and the J gene lost 3 bases, with 12 bases spanning the gap. The length of the CDR3 is 14 residues. Germline V gene lookup returns CDR1 ENHRY and CDR2 SYGVKD. The CDR3, as DNA: TGTGCCATCAGTGAAGCCCAGGGCGGCTACGAGCAGTACTTC. This encodes CAISEAQGGYEQYF.

This clone has only a few counts. The rearrangement uses TRBV28 and TRBJ2-7; the match to TRBD2 covers 7 bases. Germline CDR1 and CDR2: MDHEN and SYDVKM. J gave up 3 bases and V 6 bases, and 11 bases lay outside the gene matches. This CDR3 is 15 amino acids long. The CDR3 spells CASSRLAERFYEQYF. The DNA of the CDR3 is TGTGCCAGCAGCCGACTAGCTGAAAGATTCTACGAGCAGTACTTC.

The table lists this clone with a few counts. V and J are TRBV30 and TRBJ1-5; D is unclear. The ends were cut back, 4 bases at V and 4 bases at J, with 14 bases in the middle. Germline values: CDR1 GTSNPN, CDR2 SVGIG (reference sequence). This CDR3 has 14 amino acids. CDR3 sequence reads: CAWTGADYNQPQHF. CDR3 DNA: TGTGCCTGGACTGGAGCAGATTATAATCAGCCCCAGCATTTT.

The chain recombines TRBV29-1 with TRBJ1-2, with D possibly being TRBD1 (5 bases). Germline loops: CDR1 SQVTM, CDR2 ANQGSEA. V was clipped by 5 bases and J by 5 bases, with 15 bases between them. CDR3 length: 13 amino acids. The CDR3 spells CSVIRQSGYGYTF. As DNA, the CDR3 is TGCAGCGTTATAAGACAGTCTGGTTATGGCTACACCTTC.

The table lists this clone with a few counts. Other nucleotide sequences from this sample produce the same CDR3. The chain has TRBV9 and TRBJ2-3, with D possibly being TRBD2 (6 bases). The CDR3 extends over 14 amino acids. Per the germline V gene, CDR1 is SGDLS and CDR2 is YYNGEE. Trimming removed 2 bases from V and 2 bases from J, with 9 bases in between. The CDR3 spells CASSVRGTTDTQYF. The CDR3, as DNA: TGTGCCAGCAGCGTCCGGGGGACCACAGATACGCAGTATTTT. Together with reference TRBV9 and TRBJ2-3, the CDR3 gives the full variable domain: DSGVTQTPKHLITATGQRVTLRCSPRSGDLSVYWYQQSLDQGLQFLIQYYNGEERAKGNILERFSAQQFPDLHSELNLSSLELGDSALYFCASSVRGTTDTQYFGPGTRLTVL.

This chain connects TRBV28 to TRBJ1-2, with D perhaps TRBD1 (5 bases). The CDR3 is made up of 14 amino acids. Germline CDR1 is MDHEN and CDR2 is SYDVKM. V dropped 5 bases and J dropped 5 bases, with 15 bases sitting between them. CDR3 amino acids: CASSRPQQGYGYTF. CDR3 DNA sequence: TGTGCCAGCAGTCGTCCCCAGCAGGGTTATGGCTACACCTTC.

This sequence joins TRBV5-6 and TRBJ2-4, with D tentatively TRBD2 (5 bases). The germline V and J ends were trimmed by 0 bases and 6 bases, with 13 bases remaining between them. The germline gives CDR1 SGHDT, CDR2 YYEEEE. The CDR3 spans 15 residues. In DNA form, the CDR3 reads TGTGCCAGCAGCTTGGCCCCCGGGGTTGGAAACATTCAGTACTTC. Amino acid sequence: CASSLAPGVGNIQYF.

This clone was observed a few times. The chain links TRBV14 to TRBJ2-2, with D possibly matching TRBD1 (5 bases). The CDR3 is made up of 15 amino acids. Trimming shortened V by 5 bases and J by 7 bases, and 17 bases separated the two germline ends. The germline V gene has CDR1 SGHDN and CDR2 FVKESK. CDR3 sequence (DNA): TGTGCCAGCAGCGTAGGATTCAGCAGGGTCGGGGAGCTGTTTTTT. It is translated as CASSVGFSRVGELFF.

The chain is built from TRBV4-2 and TRBJ2-4; 7 bases match TRBD1. V lost 3 bases to trimming and J lost 8 bases; unmatched junction nucleotides: 13. The CDR3 length is 16 residues. Germline CDR1 and CDR2: LGHNA and YNFKEQ. The chain's CDR3 is CASSQGGRQGVHIQYF. The CDR3, as DNA: TGTGCCAGCAGCCAGGGTGGTCGACAGGGAGTACACATTCAGTACTTC.